A selection of T cell receptor beta chains follows, all from one sample in a study of CD8+CD57+ T cells in acquired aplastic anemia. TCRdb itself ran the reads through MiXCR, one entry per CDR3 protein. The sample holds roughly 170,000 distinct CDR3 sequences; 45% to 60% are singletons and the top ten take over 10%. Sequencing was performed on sorted CD4+, CD8+, or CD8+CD57+ T cells (not recorded which) from PBMCs. These receptors were obtained from a human donor with aplastic anemia. Both conserved end residues are part of each CDR3. A D gene is named only where the DNA matches it firmly. Part of the rows lack a size; the others show once, few, many or a class for expanded clones.

clone size	V gene	J gene	D gene	CDR3 protein	CDR3 DNA
NA	TRBV6-5	TRBJ2-3	NA	CASSHGARDTQYF	TGTGCCAGCAGTCACGGGGCTCGGGATACGCAGTATTTT
many	TRBV7-4	TRBJ1-5	NA	CASSPGGPNSNQPQHF	TGTGCCAGCAGCCCTGGAGGGCCGAATAGCAATCAGCCCCAGCATTTT
NA	TRBV5-1	TRBJ2-7	TRBD2	CVSSLGLAAEQYF	TGCGTCAGCAGCTTGGGACTAGCAGCCGAGCAGTACTTC
NA	TRBV7-2	TRBJ2-7	NA	CASSRIRTSSYEQYF	TGTGCCAGCAGTCGGATTAGGACCAGCTCCTACGAGCAGTACTTC
NA	TRBV29-1	TRBJ1-2	TRBD1	CSGGTDTNYGYTF	TGCAGCGGGGGGACAGATACTAACTATGGCTACACCTTC
few	TRBV20-1	TRBJ2-7	NA	CSASHRLAYEQYF	TGCAGTGCTAGTCATCGACTGGCCTACGAGCAGTACTTC
few	TRBV10-3	TRBJ2-3	NA	CAIRSQSTDTQYF	TGTGCCATTCGGTCCCAGAGCACAGATACGCAGTATTTT
few	TRBV15	TRBJ2-7	TRBD2	CATSGSGRIYEQYF	TGTGCCACCAGCGGAAGCGGGAGGATCTACGAGCAGTACTTC
many	TRBV6-1	TRBJ2-3	NA	CASSGMVRRTDTQYF	TGTGCCAGCAGTGGGATGGTTCGACGCACAGATACGCAGTATTTT
many	TRBV15	TRBJ2-5	TRBD1	CATSRETGGVETQYF	TGTGCCACCAGCAGAGAAACAGGGGGCGTGGAGACCCAGTACTTC
NA	TRBV10-1	TRBJ2-6	NA	CASSENSVRSGANVLTF	TGCGCCAGCAGTGAGAACTCGGTGAGATCTGGGGCCAACGTCCTGACTTTC
NA	TRBV10-3	TRBJ2-3	NA	CATRGSFPTSTDTQYF	TGTGCCACCAGGGGCAGTTTCCCGACCAGCACAGATACGCAGTATTTT
NA	TRBV10-3	TRBJ2-5	NA	CAIRPVAGETQYF	TGTGCCATCAGACCTGTGGCGGGAGAGACCCAGTACTTC
NA	TRBV19	TRBJ1-5	NA	CASSTLSNQPQHF	TGTGCCAGTAGTACCCTTTCAAATCAGCCCCAGCATTTT
NA	TRBV24-1	TRBJ1-1	NA	CATSDGTMNTEAFF	TGTGCCACCAGTGACGGGACCATGAACACTGAAGCTTTCTTT
NA	TRBV2	TRBJ1-2	NA	CASSLSGLDYGYTF	TGTGCCAGCAGCCTGTCAGGGTTGGACTATGGCTACACCTTC
many	TRBV6-1	TRBJ1-2	NA	CASSEAIGEGYGYTF	TGTGCCAGCAGTGAAGCGATAGGGGAGGGCTATGGCTACACCTTC
NA	TRBV15	TRBJ1-1	NA	CATSSLGDTEAFF	TGTGCCACCAGCAGTCTGGGGGACACTGAAGCTTTCTTT
NA	TRBV19	TRBJ2-7	NA	CARPPGEQYF	TGTGCCAGACCGCCAGGGGAGCAGTACTTC
NA	TRBV28	TRBJ1-1	NA	CASKRTMNTEAFF	TGTGCCAGCAAACGGACCATGAACACTGAAGCTTTCTTT
few	TRBV3-1	TRBJ1-1	NA	CASSLGVSPTEAFF	TGTGCCAGCAGCCTAGGTGTTAGTCCCACTGAAGCTTTCTTT
few	TRBV3-1	TRBJ1-1	NA	CASSQLTGVNTEAFF	TGTGCCAGCAGCCAACTGACAGGCGTCAACACTGAAGCTTTCTTT
few	TRBV5-1	TRBJ1-2	TRBD1	CASSPEPGTGGGYTF	TGCGCCAGCAGCCCGGAACCCGGGACAGGGGGCGGCTACACCTTC
once	TRBV2	TRBJ1-3	NA	CASHSFESGNTIYF	TGTGCCAGCCACAGCTTCGAGTCTGGAAACACCATATATTTT
once	TRBV7-8	TRBJ2-7	NA	CASSPGRGDEQYF	TGTGCCAGCAGCCCCGGCCGGGGTGACGAGCAGTACTTC
once	TRBV7-2	TRBJ2-5	NA	CASSRGVEETQYF	TGTGCCAGCAGCCGTGGGGTAGAAGAGACCCAGTACTTC
few	TRBV10-3	TRBJ2-7	TRBD2	CAIGTTTSTYEQYF	TGTGCCATCGGTACGACGACTAGCACCTACGAGCAGTACTTC
many	TRBV7-9	TRBJ1-4	NA	CASSIFTGTNEKLFF	TGTGCCAGCAGCATTTTTACAGGGACTAATGAAAAACTGTTTTTT
NA	TRBV7-2	TRBJ2-1	TRBD2	CASSLSGGGLYNEQFF	TGTGCCAGCAGCTTATCGGGCGGGGGGCTCTACAATGAGCAGTTCTTC
few	TRBV19	TRBJ1-1	NA	CASSVDTANTEAFF	TGTGCCAGTAGTGTGGACACGGCGAACACTGAAGCTTTCTTT
once	TRBV20-1	TRBJ1-2	NA	CSARGRAGGAYGYTF	TGCAGTGCTAGAGGCCGGGCGGGGGGCGCCTATGGCTACACCTTC
NA	TRBV29-1	TRBJ2-1	NA	CSVETDQSSYNEQFF	TGCAGCGTTGAGACAGACCAAAGCTCCTACAATGAGCAGTTCTTC
NA	TRBV9	TRBJ1-6	NA	CASGGENSPLHF	TGTGCCAGCGGCGGGGAGAATTCACCCCTCCACTTT
NA	TRBV20-1	TRBJ2-7	NA	CSAKGRDRHYEQYF	TGCAGTGCTAAAGGCCGGGACCGCCACTACGAGCAGTACTTC
many	TRBV2	TRBJ1-2	TRBD1	CASSEVGGGGYTF	TGTGCCAGCAGTGAAGTAGGGGGCGGAGGCTACACCTTC
many	TRBV6-5	TRBJ1-6	NA	CASSYLWGSSYNSPLHF	TGTGCCAGCAGTTACCTATGGGGATCCTCCTATAATTCACCCCTCCACTTT
few	TRBV24-1	TRBJ2-3	NA	CATSVGTDTQYF	TGTGCCACCAGTGTCGGCACAGATACGCAGTATTTT
NA	TRBV9	TRBJ1-2	NA	CASSGGRGYGYTF	TGTGCCAGCAGTGGGGGCAGGGGCTATGGCTACACCTTC
NA	TRBV28	TRBJ1-2	TRBD1	CASSAPTGGNYGYTF	TGTGCCAGCAGTGCCCCTACAGGGGGCAACTATGGCTACACCTTC
few	TRBV2	TRBJ2-7	NA	CASSDSGAGEQYF	TGTGCCAGCAGTGATTCTGGGGCGGGGGAGCAGTACTTC
NA	TRBV19	TRBJ2-7	NA	CASSGFGTATYEQYF	TGTGCCAGTAGCGGGTTCGGGACGGCTACCTACGAGCAGTACTTC
many	TRBV20-1	TRBJ2-1	NA	CSASSPSYNEQFF	TGCAGTGCTAGCTCGCCAAGCTACAATGAGCAGTTCTTC
NA	TRBV7-2	TRBJ2-7	NA	CASSLMGAYEQYF	TGTGCCAGCAGCTTAATGGGGGCCTACGAGCAGTACTTC
few	TRBV11-1	TRBJ2-5	TRBD2	CASSPPGTSGPQETQYF	TGTGCCAGCAGCCCCCCCGGGACTAGCGGTCCCCAAGAGACCCAGTACTTC
NA	TRBV10-3	TRBJ2-7	NA	CAITAGLSYEQYF	TGTGCCATCACGGCGGGGCTCTCCTACGAGCAGTACTTC
NA	TRBV20-1	TRBJ2-5	TRBD2	CSARTSVKETQYF	TGCAGTGCTAGGACTAGCGTCAAAGAGACCCAGTACTTC
once	TRBV24-1	TRBJ2-1	TRBD2	CATSDSSGTSYNEQFF	TGTGCCACCAGTGATTCCTCCGGGACTAGCTACAATGAGCAGTTCTTC
many	TRBV3-1	TRBJ2-7	TRBD1	CASSDTGVWEQYF	TGTGCCAGCAGTGACACAGGGGTGTGGGAGCAGTACTTC
NA	TRBV9	TRBJ1-1	NA	CASSVASTDEMNTEAFF	TGTGCCAGCAGCGTAGCCTCGACAGACGAAATGAACACTGAAGCTTTCTTT
NA	TRBV2	TRBJ2-7	TRBD2	CALREGYEQYF	TGTGCCCTCAGGGAGGGTTACGAGCAGTACTTC
many	TRBV3-1	TRBJ1-2	TRBD1	CASSRTGEGYTF	TGTGCCAGCAGCCGAACAGGGGAGGGCTACACCTTC
NA	TRBV5-1	TRBJ2-7	NA	CASSLPGREPEQYF	TGCGCCAGCAGCTTGCCGGGCAGGGAGCCCGAGCAGTACTTC
many	TRBV11-2	TRBJ2-1	TRBD2	CASSPISGDPGDEQFF	TGTGCCAGCAGCCCAATTAGCGGGGATCCCGGGGATGAGCAGTTCTTC
many	TRBV7-8	TRBJ1-2	TRBD1	CASSLGQGATYGYTF	TGTGCCAGCAGCCTCGGACAGGGGGCGACCTATGGCTACACCTTC
NA	TRBV10-2	TRBJ2-7	TRBD1	CDSSGTGGWYEQYF	TGCGACAGCAGTGGTACAGGGGGCTGGTACGAGCAGTACTTC
NA	TRBV29-1	TRBJ1-2	TRBD1	CSASGTGGGYTF	TGCAGTGCCTCCGGGACAGGGGGAGGCTACACCTTC
many	TRBV19	TRBJ1-5	TRBD1	CASRPQGGQPQHF	TGTGCCAGTAGGCCTCAGGGGGGTCAGCCCCAGCATTTT
few	TRBV19	TRBJ2-7	TRBD1	CASSKGQGGEQYF	TGTGCCAGTAGTAAGGGACAGGGCGGCGAGCAGTACTTC
NA	TRBV25-1	TRBJ2-1	NA	CASSQTGARRGYNEQFF	TGTGCCAGCAGCCAAACGGGCGCGCGTCGGGGGTACAATGAGCAGTTCTTC
once	TRBV20-1	TRBJ2-1	NA	CSASPVLSSYNEQFF	TGCAGTGCTAGTCCCGTATTAAGCTCCTACAATGAGCAGTTCTTC